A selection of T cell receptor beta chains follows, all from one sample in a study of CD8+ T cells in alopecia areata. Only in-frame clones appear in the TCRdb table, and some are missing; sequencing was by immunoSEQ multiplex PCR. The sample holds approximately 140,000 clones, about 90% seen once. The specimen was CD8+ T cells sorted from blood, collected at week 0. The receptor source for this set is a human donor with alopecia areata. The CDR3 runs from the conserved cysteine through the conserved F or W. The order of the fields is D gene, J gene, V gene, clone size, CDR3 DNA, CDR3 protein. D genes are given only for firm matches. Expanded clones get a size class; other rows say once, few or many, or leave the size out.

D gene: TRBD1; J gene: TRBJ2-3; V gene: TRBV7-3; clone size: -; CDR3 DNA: TGTGCCAGCAGTTCCACAGGGGGTACCACAGATACGCAGTATTTT; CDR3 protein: CASSSTGGTTDTQYF
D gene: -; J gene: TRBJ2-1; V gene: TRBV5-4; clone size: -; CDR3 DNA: TGTGCCAGCAGCTTGGCCGGGGCCAGGGATGAGCAGTTCTTC; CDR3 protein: CASSLAGARDEQFF
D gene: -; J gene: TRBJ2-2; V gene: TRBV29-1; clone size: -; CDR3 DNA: TGCAGCGTTGAATCGGCAGCCTCGAACACCGGGGAGCTGTTTTTT; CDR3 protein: CSVESAASNTGELFF
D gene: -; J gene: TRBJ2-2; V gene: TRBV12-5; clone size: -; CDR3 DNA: TGTGCTAGTGGTCGATATAACACCGGGGAGCTGTTTTTT; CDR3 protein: CASGRYNTGELFF
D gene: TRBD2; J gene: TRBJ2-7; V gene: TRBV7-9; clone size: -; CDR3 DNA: TGTGCCAGCAGCTTAGCGGCTAGCGGTTCCTACGAGCAGTACTTC; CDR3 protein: CASSLAASGSYEQYF
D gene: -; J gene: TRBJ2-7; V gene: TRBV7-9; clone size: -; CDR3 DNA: TGTGCCAGCAGTCCAGGGGAGGGGACTTTTCCCTACGAGCAGTACTTC; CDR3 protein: CASSPGEGTFPYEQYF
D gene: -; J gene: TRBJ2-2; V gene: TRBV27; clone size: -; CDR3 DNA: TGTGCCAGCAGTTTAGTAGGGGGCGGGGAGCTGTTTTTT; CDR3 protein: CASSLVGGGELFF
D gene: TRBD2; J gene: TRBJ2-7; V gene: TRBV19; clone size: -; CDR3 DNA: TGTGCCAGTAGTCCGGGGACTAGCGGGAGAGCCCCATACTACGAGCAGTACTTC; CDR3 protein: CASSPGTSGRAPYYEQYF
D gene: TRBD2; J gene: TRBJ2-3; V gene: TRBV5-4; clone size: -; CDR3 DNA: TGTGCCAGCAGCTTTGCGGGGGGACGCGCAGATACGCAGTATTTT; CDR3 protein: CASSFAGGRADTQYF
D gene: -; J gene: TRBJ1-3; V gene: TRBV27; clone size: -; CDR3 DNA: TGTGCCAGCAGTTTAGACCCTCCTTGGTCTGGAAACACCATATATTTT; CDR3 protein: CASSLDPPWSGNTIYF
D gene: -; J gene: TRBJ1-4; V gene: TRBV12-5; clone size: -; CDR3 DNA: TGTGCTAGTGGTTTTCACGGGGCCACTAATGAAAAACTGTTTTTT; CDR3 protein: CASGFHGATNEKLFF
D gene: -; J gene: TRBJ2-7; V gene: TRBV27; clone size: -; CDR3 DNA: TGTGCCAGCAGTTTCCCCGGAGGAATTCAGTACTTC; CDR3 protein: CASSFPGGIQYF
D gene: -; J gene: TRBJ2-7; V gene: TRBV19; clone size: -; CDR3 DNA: TGTGCCAGTAGTATAGCGGGAGAAGACTACGAGCAGTACTTC; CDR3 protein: CASSIAGEDYEQYF
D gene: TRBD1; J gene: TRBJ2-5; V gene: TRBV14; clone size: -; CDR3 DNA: TGTGCCAGCAGCGCCCGGGACAGGACCCAAGAGACCCAGTACTTC; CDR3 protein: CASSARDRTQETQYF
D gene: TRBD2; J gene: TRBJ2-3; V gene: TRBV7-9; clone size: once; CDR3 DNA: TGTGCCAGCAGCTCCGGGACTAGCGGGAGCACAGATACGCAGTATTTT; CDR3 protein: CASSSGTSGSTDTQYF
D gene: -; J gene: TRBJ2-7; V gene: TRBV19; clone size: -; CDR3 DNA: TGTGCCAGTAGTATTGGTGGCGAGCAGTACTTC; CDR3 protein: CASSIGGEQYF
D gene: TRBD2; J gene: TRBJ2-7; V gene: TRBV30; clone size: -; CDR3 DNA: TGTGCCTGGAGTTCTCTAGCGGGGGAATCCTACGAGCAGTACTTC; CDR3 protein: CAWSSLAGESYEQYF
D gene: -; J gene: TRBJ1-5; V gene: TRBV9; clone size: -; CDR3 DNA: TGTGCCAGCAGCGGGGGGGCTCTGGGGCCCCAGCATTTT; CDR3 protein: CASSGGALGPQHF
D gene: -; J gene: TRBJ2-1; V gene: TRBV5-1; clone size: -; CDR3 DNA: TGCGCCAGCAGCTTGGTGGCCAGGGCCAATGAGCAGTTCTTC; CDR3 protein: CASSLVARANEQFF
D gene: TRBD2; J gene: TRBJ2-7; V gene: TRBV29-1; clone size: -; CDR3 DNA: TGCAGCGTTGTAGGCGGGGGCTCCTACGAGCAGTACTTC; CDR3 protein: CSVVGGGSYEQYF
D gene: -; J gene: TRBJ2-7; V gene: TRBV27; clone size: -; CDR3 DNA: TGTGCCAGCAGTTTATCGAAGGGGTCGTACGAGCAGTACTTC; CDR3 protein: CASSLSKGSYEQYF
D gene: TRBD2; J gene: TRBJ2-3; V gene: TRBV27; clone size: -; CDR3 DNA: TGTGCCAGCAGTTTAATTGGCGGGGGGAAAGATACGCAGTATTTT; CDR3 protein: CASSLIGGGKDTQYF
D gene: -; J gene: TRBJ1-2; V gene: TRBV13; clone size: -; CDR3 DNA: TGTGCCAGCAGCTTACCCCAGGGTTATGGCTACACCTTC; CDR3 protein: CASSLPQGYGYTF
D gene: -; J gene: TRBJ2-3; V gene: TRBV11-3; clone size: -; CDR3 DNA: TGTGCCAGCAGCTTAGGGACCACAGATACGCAGTATTTT; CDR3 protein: CASSLGTTDTQYF
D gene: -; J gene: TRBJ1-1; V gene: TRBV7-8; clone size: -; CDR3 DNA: TGTGCCAGCAGCCCATCGGGATTCATGAACACTGAAGCTTTCTTT; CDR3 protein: CASSPSGFMNTEAFF
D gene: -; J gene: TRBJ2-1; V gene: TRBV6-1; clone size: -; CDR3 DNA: TGTGCCAGCAGTGAGGCTACTAGCATGGATGAGCAGTTCTTC; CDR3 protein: CASSEATSMDEQFF
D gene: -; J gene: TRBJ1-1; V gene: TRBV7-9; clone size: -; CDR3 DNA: TGTGCCAGCAGCTTAGAGGACGGTACTGAAGCTTTCTTT; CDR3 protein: CASSLEDGTEAFF
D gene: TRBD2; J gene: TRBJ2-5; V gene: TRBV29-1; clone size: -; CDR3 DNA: TGCAGCGTTGACCCCGGAGCGGGGGGCCAAGAGACCCAGTACTTC; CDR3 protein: CSVDPGAGGQETQYF
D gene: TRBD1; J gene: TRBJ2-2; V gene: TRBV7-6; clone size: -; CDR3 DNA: TGTGCCAGCAGCCCCCAGGGGGCAGGAACCGGGGAGCTGTTTTTT; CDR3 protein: CASSPQGAGTGELFF
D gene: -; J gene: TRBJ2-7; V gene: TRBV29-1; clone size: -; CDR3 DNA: TGCAGCGTTGATGCGGGACCCGGGTCATACGAGCAGTACTTC; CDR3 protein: CSVDAGPGSYEQYF
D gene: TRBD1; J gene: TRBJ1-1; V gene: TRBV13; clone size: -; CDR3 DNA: TGTGCCAGCAGCTTGACAGGGACCCCTGAAGCTTTCTTT; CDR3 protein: CASSLTGTPEAFF
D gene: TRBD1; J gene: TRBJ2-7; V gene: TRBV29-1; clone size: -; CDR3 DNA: TGCAGCGTTGAGGGACAGGGGAGGAACGAGCAGTACTTC; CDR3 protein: CSVEGQGRNEQYF
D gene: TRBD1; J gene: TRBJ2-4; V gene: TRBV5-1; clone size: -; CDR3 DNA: TGCGCCAGCAGCCCGGGAACAGGGGTAGAAGACATTCAGTACTTC; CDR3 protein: CASSPGTGVEDIQYF
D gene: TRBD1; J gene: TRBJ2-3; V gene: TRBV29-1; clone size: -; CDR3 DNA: TGCAGCGTTGAGGGCCAGGGGGGCACAGATACGCAGTATTTT; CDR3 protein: CSVEGQGGTDTQYF
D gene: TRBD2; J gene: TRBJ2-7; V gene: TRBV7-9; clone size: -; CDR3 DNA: TGTGCCAGCAGCCAAACAGGCGGGAGTCACTACGAGCAGTACTTC; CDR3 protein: CASSQTGGSHYEQYF
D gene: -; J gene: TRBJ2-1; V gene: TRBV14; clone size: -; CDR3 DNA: TGTGCCAGCAGCCAAGAAGGGGATGAGCAGTTCTTC; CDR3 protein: CASSQEGDEQFF
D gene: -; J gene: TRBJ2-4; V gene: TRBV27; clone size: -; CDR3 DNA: TGTGCCAGCAGTCCCACGCGGGGCCACGAGGACATTCAGTACTTC; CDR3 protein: CASSPTRGHEDIQYF